This T cell receptor (beta chain) was recovered during a study of T cell changes during pregnancy in multiple sclerosis. This CDR3 is 16 amino acids long. TCRdb's copy holds only in-frame clones and misses some; the assay was immunoSEQ multiplex PCR. This repertoire shows some 130,000 clones, roughly 96% found once; its top ten account for 0.44%. This TCR was sampled from a female donor with multiple sclerosis, enrolled in a pregnancy study. The rearrangement links TRBV21-1 to TRBJ2-1; TRBD1 is the table's D call and was not checked against the DNA. TRBV21-1 is classified as a pseudogene. The sample in question was peripheral blood, obtained after pregnancy. For the CDR3, the DNA is TGTGCCAGCAGCACCCGGGACACCCCTAGCTACAATGAGCAGTTCTTC. Amino acid sequence: CASSTRDTPSYNEQFF.